This entry concerns a single TCR beta chain. Its matching antigen is unknown. The authors prepared the TCRbeta library with unique molecular identifiers. TCRdb used MiXCR to reprocess the PCR reads, holding one entry per CDR3 protein. This table has hundreds of thousands of distinct CDR3 sequences, approximately 13% appearing once. This record belongs to a study of T-cell reconstitution after alpha-beta-depleted transplantation in children. Study-wide findings and caveats: After transplant, at about two months, alpha-beta T cells were reportedly derived from several hundred expanded graft clones.

Sequencing was performed on PBMCs, mostly from graft donor cells, taken 360 days after TCRalphabeta/CD19-depleted stem cell transplant. This clonotype originated in a male patient aged 10-17 years who had a stem cell transplant for acute myeloid leukemia, so the T cells may come from the graft donor.

The CDR3 DNA reads TGTGCCAGCTCAGGAACAGGGTCGTGGGTCTATCAGCCCCAGCATTTT. This codes for CASSGTGSWVYQPQHF. This rearrangement joins TRBV18 to TRBJ1-5; a weak D match, TRBD1 (6 bases). Trimming removed 5 bases at V and 5 bases at J, with 19 bases between. The CDR3 sequence is 16 residues long. Germline values: CDR1 KGHSH, CDR2 LQKENI.